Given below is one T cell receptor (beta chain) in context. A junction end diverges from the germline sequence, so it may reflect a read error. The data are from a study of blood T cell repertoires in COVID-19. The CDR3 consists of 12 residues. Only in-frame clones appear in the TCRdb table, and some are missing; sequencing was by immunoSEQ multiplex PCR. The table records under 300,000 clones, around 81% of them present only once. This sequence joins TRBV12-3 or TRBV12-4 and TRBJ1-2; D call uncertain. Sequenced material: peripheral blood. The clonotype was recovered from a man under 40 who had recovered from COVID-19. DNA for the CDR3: TGTGCCAGCAGCTTAGCCTTGAGGGGCTACACCTTC. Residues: CASSLALRGYTF.